The sample holds one count of the clone carrying this T cell receptor beta chain. Its specificity is not known. This record belongs to a study of shared clonotypes between healthy human individuals. General study points: Rarefaction analysis demonstrated incomplete sorted-subset sequencing notwithstanding large depth.

Repertoires were generated with immunoSEQ multiplex PCR, while TCRdb's copy carries only in-frame clones and drops some. The data hold 1,400,000 or so clones, with 98% to 99% observed a single time. After removal of 4 bases from V and 6 bases from J, the junction contained 10 bases not matched to a gene. CDR3 length: 16 amino acids. In germline, CDR1 is MGHDK, CDR2 SYGVNS. Recent acute infections and vaccinations were absent in the healthy HIV-negative adult donors. The TCR was taken from a man aged 30-40 years in good health. This chain joins TRBV25-1 and TRBJ2-2; 8 bases are shared with TRBD2. The source material was naive CD4+ T cells sorted from blood. Regarding subset: CD45RA+ positively selected. The CDR3 is CASSGQREPISGELFF. Written as DNA, the CDR3 is TGTGCCAGCAGTGGGCAGCGGGAGCCTATTTCCGGGGAGCTGTTTTTT. Full variable domain (outside the CDR3, taken from reference TRBV25-1 and TRBJ2-2): EADIYQTPRYLVIGTGKKITLECSQTMGHDKMYWYQQDPGMELHLIHYSYGVNSTEKGDLSSESTVSRIRTEHFPLTLESARPSHTSQYLCASSGQREPISGELFFGEGSRLTVL.